Shown below are 20 T cell receptor beta chains from a single sample sequenced in a study of control samples from healthy donors and cancer patients. The repertoire was sequenced with immunoSEQ multiplex PCR; TCRdb's copy has only in-frame clones and lacks some. The sample records approximately 17,000 clones, approximately 88% being singletons. Sequenced sample: PBMCs. The source of these receptors is a man aged 55 to 70 with head and neck cancer.

The chain combines TRBV4-1 with TRBJ2-7; D might be TRBD1 (6 bases). The CDR3 extends over 14 amino acids. Trimming left V 4 bases short and J 7 bases short, with 17 bases between. Germline V lookup: CDR1 MGHRA, CDR2 YSYEKL. CDR3 region: CASSLRDTGMEQYF. The CDR3 DNA reads TGCGCCAGCAGCCTCCGGGACACCGGGATGGAGCAGTACTTC.

V gene TRBV11-3 combines with J gene TRBJ2-2, with TRBD1 matching 9 bases. There are 16 residues in the CDR3. V was clipped by 5 bases and J by 6 bases; unmatched bases: 10. Per the germline V gene, CDR1 is SGHNT and CDR2 is YENEEA. The DNA of the CDR3 is TGTGCCAGCAGCACTAATTACCGGGACAGGGCCGGGGAGCTGTTTTTT. Its translation is CASSTNYRDRAGELFF.

The chain links TRBV6-5 to TRBJ2-7; 7 nucleotides align to TRBD1. The CDR3 is 15 amino acids. V lost 6 bases, J lost 0 bases, and 8 bases stayed unmatched. Germline values: CDR1 MNHEY, CDR2 SVGAGI. Here the CDR3 DNA reads TGTGCCAGCAGAGATCTGACAGGGCGCTCCTACGAGCAGTACTTC. Residues: CASRDLTGRSYEQYF.

The chain links TRBV19 to TRBJ2-5; D may be TRBD1 (7 bases). The germline V gene encodes CDR1 LNHDA and CDR2 SQIVND (reference sequence). The V and J ends lost 3 bases and 5 bases respectively, with 13 bases between them. There are 14 residues in the CDR3. The CDR3 spells CASSIGGGRETQYF. CDR3 nucleotide sequence: TGTGCCAGTAGTATTGGAGGGGGCAGGGAGACCCAGTACTTC.

This clone appeared once. The genes are TRBV4-1 and TRBJ1-3, with D possibly being TRBD1 (5 bases). V gave up 1 base and J gave up 4 bases, with 11 bases separating them. The CDR3 sequence is 15 residues long. Germline V gene data show CDR1 as MGHRA and CDR2 as YSYEKL. The CDR3 region is CASSQAGVAGNTIYF. In DNA form, the CDR3 reads TGCGCCAGCAGCCAAGCGGGGGTGGCAGGAAACACCATATATTTT.

This sequence joins TRBV10-3 and TRBJ2-5; no clear D gene. Trimming removed 5 bases from V and 1 base from J, with 11 bases in between. The CDR3 length is 14 residues. Germline V gene data show CDR1 as ENHRY and CDR2 as SYGVKD. In nucleotides, the CDR3 is TGTGCCATCAGTCCTGGGGTCACCCAAGAGACCCAGTACTTC. Protein: CAISPGVTQETQYF.

The gene calls are TRBV6-6 and TRBJ1-5; unclear D gene. Trimming shortened V by 7 bases and J by 7 bases, and 14 bases separated the two germline ends. Germline-derived CDR1 and CDR2 are MNHNY and SVGAGI (reference sequence). This CDR3 is built from 13 residues. The CDR3 DNA follows: TGTGCCAGCACGGCCCACCCCGGACAGCCCCAGCATTTT. Encoded protein: CASTAHPGQPQHF.

The V and J genes are TRBV7-2 and TRBJ2-7; D remains ambiguous. Trimming removed 5 bases at V and 0 bases at J, with 8 bases between. Germline V gene sequence: CDR1 SGHTA, CDR2 FQGNSA. CDR3 size: 13 residues. The CDR3 DNA sequence: TGTGCCAGCAGCCTGGGCCTCTCCTACGAGCAGTACTTC. Its translation: CASSLGLSYEQYF.

The chain couples TRBV7-8 to TRBJ1-2, with D possibly TRBD1 on 6 matching bases. In germline, CDR1 is SGHVS, CDR2 FQNEAQ. V was pared by 5 bases and J by 7 bases, with 20 bases between. This CDR3 has 15 residues. The CDR3 spells CASSLGVRGAPGYTF. Here the CDR3 DNA reads TGTGCCAGCAGCCTAGGGGTTCGGGGGGCGCCTGGCTACACCTTC.

The rearrangement joins TRBV28 to TRBJ1-2, with D perhaps TRBD1 (6 bases). This CDR3 comprises 14 residues. Trimming took 7 bases from V and 4 from J, leaving 16 bases between them. Germline CDR1 reads MDHEN; CDR2 reads SYDVKM. CDR3 amino acids: CASISGAGAYGYTF. For the CDR3, the DNA is TGTGCCAGCATCTCCGGGGCAGGGGCCTATGGCTACACCTTC.

This chain links TRBV5-1 with TRBJ2-7; the D is unclear. CDR3 length equals 13 residues. V lost 0 bases and J 2 bases, leaving 6 bases between the germline ends. The germline gives CDR1 SGHRS, CDR2 YFSETQ. CDR3 residues: CASSLELAYEQYF. The CDR3 region has the DNA TGCGCCAGCAGCTTGGAATTGGCCTACGAGCAGTACTTC.

V usage is TRBV7-9 and J usage is TRBJ1-2; TRBD1 agrees at 11 bases. The CDR3 loop spans 15 amino acids. In germline, CDR1 is SEHNR, CDR2 FQNEAQ (reference sequence). J lost 4 bases, V lost 2 bases, and 3 bases had no gene match. The CDR3 reads CASSLTGQGAYGYTF. The CDR3 DNA is TGTGCCAGCAGCTTAACCGGACAGGGGGCCTATGGCTACACCTTC. The complete variable domain, with remaining parts taken from reference TRBV7-9 and TRBJ1-2, reads DTGVSQNPRHKITKRGQNVTFRCDPISEHNRLYWYRQTLGQGPEFLTYFQNEAQLEKSRLLSDRFSAERPKGSFSTLEIQRTEQGDSAMYLCASSLTGQGAYGYTFGSGTRLTVV.

J is TRBJ1-2 and V is TRBV29-1, with 9 nucleotides matching TRBD1. The CDR3 has 12 residues. The trim removed 6 bases at V and 1 base at J, leaving 0 bases unmatched. Looked up from germline, CDR1 is SQVTM and CDR2 is ANQGSEA. The CDR3 DNA follows: TGCAGCGTGGGACAGGGTAACTATGGCTACACCTTC. It encodes CSVGQGNYGYTF.

The chain carries TRBV7-6 and TRBJ2-1; TRBD2 matches 11 bases. Trimming removed 5 bases from V and 1 base from J; junction bases left unmatched: 10. CDR3 length: 18 amino acids. Germline CDR1 SGHVS, CDR2 FNYEAQ. The DNA of the CDR3 is TGTGCCAGCAGCGCCACCGGGACTAGCGGTTTGTCCTACAATGAGCAGTTCTTC. It encodes CASSATGTSGLSYNEQFF.

The gene calls are TRBV5-1 and TRBJ2-4, with TRBD2 matching 8 bases. The ends lost 0 bases at V and 9 bases at J; junction bases unmatched: 8. CDR1 and CDR2 (germline): SGHRS, YFSETQ. This CDR3 region has 15 residues. CDR3 nucleotide sequence: TGCGCCAGCAGCTTGGCCGGGACTAGTCAGGCCATTCAGTACTTC. This encodes CASSLAGTSQAIQYF.

The CDR3 nucleotides are TGTGCCATCAGTGAGGGGATTGGGACAGGGCCAGATACGCAGTATTTT. It translates to CAISEGIGTGPDTQYF. The rearrangement joins TRBV10-3 to TRBJ2-3, with 9 bases matching TRBD1. This CDR3 has 16 residues. Germline V gives CDR1 ENHRY, CDR2 SYGVKD. V dropped 2 bases and J dropped 4; count of bases not matched to a gene: 7.

The CDR3 loop is CASSFSLTGLTYEQYF. DNA for the CDR3: TGTGCCAGCAGTTTTTCACTAACAGGGCTTACCTACGAGCAGTACTTC. The V gene is TRBV28, the J gene TRBJ2-7, with a tentative D call TRBD1 (6 bases). V lost 3 bases and J lost 2, with 17 bases in between. Germline assignment: CDR1 MDHEN and CDR2 SYDVKM. This CDR3 contains 16 residues.

This chain connects TRBV5-8 to TRBJ1-1; D is ambiguous. The CDR3 loop spans 12 amino acids. V was clipped by 1 base and J by 9 bases, with 10 bases between them. The germline CDR1 and CDR2 sequences are SGHTS and YDEGEE. The CDR3 reads CASSLSYGQAFF. CDR3 in DNA: TGTGCCAGCAGCTTGTCTTACGGCCAAGCTTTCTTT.

This clone was counted a single time. V gene TRBV27 combines with J gene TRBJ1-5, with no clear D. Germline V gene data show CDR1 as MNHEY and CDR2 as SMNVEV (reference sequence). The CDR3 spans 12 residues. The V end lost 6 bases, the J end lost 4 bases, and 7 bases lay between the germline ends. For the CDR3, the DNA is TGTGCCAGCAGCGACCCAAATCAGCCCCAGCATTTT. Protein product: CASSDPNQPQHF.

This clone was detected only once. V usage is TRBV6-5 and J usage is TRBJ2-7, with 8 bases lining up with TRBD1. This CDR3 is 15 amino acids long. Germline V gene sequence: CDR1 MNHEY, CDR2 SVGAGI. The V segment lost 6 bases and the J segment 7 bases; nucleotides outside the gene matches: 14. The CDR3 loop is CASRYSGTGRGEQYF. For the CDR3, the DNA is TGTGCCAGCAGGTATTCCGGGACAGGACGGGGAGAGCAGTACTTC.